This note documents a single T cell receptor beta chain sequence. V lost 5 bases to trimming and J lost 4 bases; unmatched junction nucleotides: 9. This CDR3 has 16 residues. Germline assignment: CDR1 SGHAT and CDR2 FQNNGV. This sample is drawn from a study of blood T cell repertoires in COVID-19. Looking at the study overall: COVID-19 samples collected from the United States, Italy and Spain covered acute and convalescent phases. Sources were T cells, B-cell-depleted T cells, or PBMCs; the material itself was cDNA or gDNA.

As originally analysed: Counts of nucleated cells, estimated from reference gene primer amplification, were obtained. TCRdb keeps only in-frame clones here, not all; method: immunoSEQ multiplex PCR. V, J and clone size derive from that table, while D and trimming were established from the DNA sequence. Found here are approximately 23,000 clones, 90% of them singletons; the top ten hold less than 3.5%. The chain employs TRBV11-2 and TRBJ2-1; TRBD2 aligns across 9 bases. The source of this sequence is a man in his 70s with acute or convalescent COVID-19. Sequenced: peripheral blood. The CDR3 loop reads CASSKSGRPGYNEQFF. The CDR3 nucleotides are TGTGCCAGCAGCAAGAGCGGGAGGCCCGGTTACAATGAGCAGTTCTTC.